This T cell receptor (beta chain) was identified during a study of blood T cells in healthy people across ages. A second roughly 6 to 11 cycle PCR used barcoded and J-beta primers. TCRdb reanalysed the 5' RACE reads using MiXCR and keeps one entry per CDR3 protein. The data contain 1.2 million to 1.5 million distinct CDR3 sequences, around 42% of them singletons. The J segment lost 8 bases and the V segment lost 5 bases, leaving 11 bases of the junction unmatched. This CDR3 contains 14 residues. Germline V gene data show CDR1 as DFQATT and CDR2 as SNEGSKA (reference sequence). This TCR came from a woman aged 18-29 years in good health. The specimen sequenced was blood. The rearrangement links TRBV20-1 to TRBJ1-1; 10 bases align to TRBD1. The CDR3 DNA reads as TGCAGTGCTTTACAGACAGGGGGCGCTTGGGAAGCTTTCTTT. Translation: CSALQTGGAWEAFF.